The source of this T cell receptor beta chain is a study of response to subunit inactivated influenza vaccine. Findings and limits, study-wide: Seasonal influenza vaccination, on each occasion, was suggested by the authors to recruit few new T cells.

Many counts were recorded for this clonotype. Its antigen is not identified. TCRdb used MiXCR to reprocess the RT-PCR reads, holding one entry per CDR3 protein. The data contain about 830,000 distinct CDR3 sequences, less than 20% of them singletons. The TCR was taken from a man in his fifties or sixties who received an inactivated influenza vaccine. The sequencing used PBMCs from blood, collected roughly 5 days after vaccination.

CDR3 amino acids: CASSFAGGPVYNEQFF. CDR3 nucleotide sequence: TGCGCCAGCAGCTTCGCGGGAGGGCCCGTATACAATGAGCAGTTCTTC. V is TRBV5-1 and J is TRBJ2-1; 9 bases match TRBD2. The CDR3 loop spans 16 amino acids. Trimming cost V 2 bases and J 4 bases; bases outside gene matches: 7. Germline V lookup: CDR1 SGHRS, CDR2 YFSETQ.